The clone carrying this T cell receptor (beta chain) showed up just a few times. Its specificity is not known. TCRdb reprocessed the 5' RACE reads with MiXCR, giving one entry per CDR3 protein. In the table there are approximately 150,000 distinct CDR3 sequences, 15% to 20% of which are singletons. This record comes from a study of T-cell memory formation after mild COVID-19. Study-level points and caveats: Among CD4+ contracting clones, most were CM and EM, and CD8+ ones EMRA. The study found balanced CD4/CD8 in clones contracting day 15 to 85 and a CD4+ lean in later expanders.

Trimming removed 4 bases from V and 9 bases from J; junction bases left unmatched: 4. CDR3 length equals 13 residues. Germline CDR1 and CDR2: PRHDT and FYEKMQ (reference sequence). Sequenced input: PBMCs or a T cell subset sorted from them (not recorded which). The clonotype originates from an adult woman who had mild COVID-19 (a few samples of this study predate the infection). Cell type and time point are not known. The chain joins TRBV13 to TRBJ2-2; TRBD1 aligns across 8 bases. CDR3: CASSWTGSRELFF. The CDR3 nucleotides are TGTGCCAGCAGCTGGACAGGGTCGCGGGAGCTGTTTTTT.